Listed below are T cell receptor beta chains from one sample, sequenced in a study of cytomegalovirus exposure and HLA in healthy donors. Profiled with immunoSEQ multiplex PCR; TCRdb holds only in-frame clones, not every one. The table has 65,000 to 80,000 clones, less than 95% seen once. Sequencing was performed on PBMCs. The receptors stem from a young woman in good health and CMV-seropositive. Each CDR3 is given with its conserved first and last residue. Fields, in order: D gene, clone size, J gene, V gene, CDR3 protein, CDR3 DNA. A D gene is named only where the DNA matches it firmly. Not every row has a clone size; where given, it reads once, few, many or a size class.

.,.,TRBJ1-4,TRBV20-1,CSSGTYEKLFF,TGCAGCTCCGGGACATATGAAAAACTGTTTTTT
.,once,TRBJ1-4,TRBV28,CASSFPGGREKLFF,TGTGCCAGCAGTTTCCCGGGCGGGAGGGAAAAACTGTTTTTT
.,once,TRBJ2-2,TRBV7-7,CASSLGSRGTGELFF,TGTGCCAGCAGCTTAGGGTCCAGAGGAACCGGGGAGCTGTTTTTT
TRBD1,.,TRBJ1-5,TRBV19,CASSSRQGAQPQHF,TGTGCCAGTAGTTCCCGACAGGGGGCGCAGCCCCAGCATTTT
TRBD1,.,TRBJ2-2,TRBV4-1,CASSEETGGFIGELFF,TGCGCCAGCAGTGAGGAGACAGGGGGTTTCATCGGGGAGCTGTTTTTT
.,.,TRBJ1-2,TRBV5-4,CASSFSLSRQASYGYTF,TGTGCCAGCAGCTTTAGCCTATCCCGACAGGCCAGCTATGGCTACACCTTC
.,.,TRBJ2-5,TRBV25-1,CASPVAGRGETQYF,TGTGCCAGCCCGGTCGCGGGGCGCGGGGAGACCCAGTACTTC
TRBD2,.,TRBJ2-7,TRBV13,CASNSGGPVGEQYF,TGTGCCAGCAACTCGGGAGGGCCGGTGGGTGAGCAGTACTTC
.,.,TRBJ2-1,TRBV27,CASSLSDSRSHEQFF,TGTGCCAGCAGTTTATCGGACAGTAGATCCCATGAGCAGTTCTTC
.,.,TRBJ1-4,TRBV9,CASSVGGRRNEKLFF,TGTGCCAGCAGCGTAGGAGGCAGGAGGAATGAAAAACTGTTTTTT
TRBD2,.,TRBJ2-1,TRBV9,CASSVSSGGSYNEQFF,TGTGCCAGCAGCGTATCTAGCGGAGGCTCCTACAATGAGCAGTTCTTC
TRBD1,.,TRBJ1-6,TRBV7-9,CASSWTGTEHSPLHF,TGTGCCAGCAGCTGGACCGGGACAGAACATTCACCCCTCCACTTT
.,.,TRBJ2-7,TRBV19,CASSIGSAYEQYF,TGTGCCAGTAGTATTGGCTCCGCCTACGAGCAGTACTTC
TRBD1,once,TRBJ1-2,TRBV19,CASSIQGALGYTF,TGTGCCAGTAGTATACAGGGGGCGCTTGGCTACACCTTC
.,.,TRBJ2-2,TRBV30,CASQVTGELFF,TGTGCCTCACAGGTCACCGGGGAGCTGTTTTTT
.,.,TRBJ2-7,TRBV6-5,CASSYSISAYEQYF,TGTGCCAGCAGTTACTCGATAAGCGCGTACGAGCAGTACTTC
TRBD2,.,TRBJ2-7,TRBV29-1,CSVEDQVGLAGAEQYF,TGCAGCGTTGAAGATCAAGTCGGACTAGCGGGAGCCGAGCAGTACTTC
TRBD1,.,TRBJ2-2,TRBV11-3,CASSLGQGANTGELFF,TGTGCCAGCAGCTTAGGCCAGGGGGCGAACACCGGGGAGCTGTTTTTT
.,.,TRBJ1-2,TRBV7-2,CASSFASRQEWRGYTF,TGTGCCAGCAGCTTCGCGTCCAGACAGGAATGGCGTGGCTACACCTTC
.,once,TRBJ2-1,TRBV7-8,CASSLRLYTYNEQFF,TGTGCCAGCAGCTTAAGACTTTACACCTACAATGAGCAGTTCTTC
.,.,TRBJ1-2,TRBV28,CASSFRNYGYTF,TGTGCCAGCAGTTTTAGAAACTATGGCTACACCTTC
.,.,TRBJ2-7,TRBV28,CASSGQLGEQYF,TGTGCCAGCAGTGGACAGTTGGGCGAGCAGTACTTC
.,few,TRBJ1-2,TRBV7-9,CASSFSTGYDGYTF,TGTGCCAGCAGCTTTTCCACAGGTTATGATGGCTACACCTTC
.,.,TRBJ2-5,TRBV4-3,CASSQGPEGTQYF,TGCGCCAGCAGCCAGGGCCCCGAAGGGACCCAGTACTTC
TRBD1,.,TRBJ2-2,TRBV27,CASSWGQGAGELFF,TGTGCCAGCAGTTGGGGACAGGGGGCCGGGGAGCTGTTTTTT
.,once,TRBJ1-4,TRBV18,CASSPKAHQIDISTNEKLFF,TGTGCCAGCTCACCTAAGGCACACCAAATAGACATCTCAACTAATGAAAAACTGTTTTTT
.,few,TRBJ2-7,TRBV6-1,CASSEARRTAGLYEQYF,TGTGCCAGCAGTGAAGCGCGTAGAACGGCGGGCCTATACGAGCAGTACTTC
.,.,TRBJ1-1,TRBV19,CASRQPGGANTEAFF,TGTGCCAGTAGGCAGCCGGGTGGAGCGAACACTGAAGCTTTCTTT
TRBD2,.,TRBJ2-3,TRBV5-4,CASSLSRSSGGITDTQYF,TGTGCCAGCAGCTTGAGCAGGTCCAGCGGGGGAATCACAGATACGCAGTATTTT
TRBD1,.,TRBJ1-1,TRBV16,CASSTIGAGGGNTEAFF,TGTGCCAGCTCAACAATCGGGGCAGGGGGCGGGAACACTGAAGCTTTCTTT
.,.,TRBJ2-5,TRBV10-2,CASSDPASGIQTQYF,TGCGCCAGCAGTGACCCGGCCAGCGGCATACAGACCCAGTACTTC
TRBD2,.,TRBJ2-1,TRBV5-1,CASSLAESRTRLFF,TGCGCCAGCAGCTTGGCCGAGTCAAGGACTAGGCTGTTCTTC
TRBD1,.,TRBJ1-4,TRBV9,CASSTRQGGEEKLFF,TGTGCCAGCAGCACCCGACAGGGGGGAGAAGAAAAACTGTTTTTT
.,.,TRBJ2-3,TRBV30,CAWSVLANTQYF,TGTGCCTGGAGTGTTCTAGCTAATACGCAGTATTTT
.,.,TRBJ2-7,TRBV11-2,CASSTSPEQYF,TGTGCCAGCAGCACCAGTCCCGAGCAGTACTTC
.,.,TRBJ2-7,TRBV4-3,CASSQDIGEVLYEQYF,TGCGCCAGCAGCCAAGATATTGGGGAGGTTCTCTACGAGCAGTACTTC
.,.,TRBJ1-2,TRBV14,CASSQGSGQPNYGYTF,TGTGCCAGCAGCCAAGGGTCAGGACAGCCTAACTATGGCTACACCTTC
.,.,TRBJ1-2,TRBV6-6,CASSSQENRVGGYTF,TGTGCCAGCAGTTCGCAGGAAAACAGGGTCGGGGGCTACACCTTC
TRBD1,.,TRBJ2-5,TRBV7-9,CASSLGTGWETQYF,TGTGCCAGCAGCTTAGGGACAGGGTGGGAGACCCAGTACTTC
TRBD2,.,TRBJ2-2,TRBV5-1,CASSWGTSGGLNTGELFF,TGCGCCAGCAGCTGGGGGACTAGCGGGGGGCTTAACACCGGGGAGCTGTTTTTT
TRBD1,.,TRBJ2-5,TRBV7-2,CASSSPTGKETQYF,TGTGCCAGCAGCTCGCCGACAGGGAAAGAGACCCAGTACTTC
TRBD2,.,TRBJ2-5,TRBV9,CASSAQRGLAGTETQYF,TGTGCCAGCAGCGCTCAACGGGGACTAGCGGGAACGGAGACCCAGTACTTC
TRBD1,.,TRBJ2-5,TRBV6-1,CASSEDDRGHETQYF,TGTGCCAGCAGTGAGGACGACAGGGGGCACGAGACCCAGTACTTC
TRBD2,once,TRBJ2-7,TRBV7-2,CASSRTSGRLSYEQYF,TGTGCCAGCAGCCGGACTAGCGGGAGGCTGTCCTACGAGCAGTACTTC
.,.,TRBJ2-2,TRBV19,CASNGPGARFAGELFF,TGTGCCAGTAACGGGCCAGGGGCTAGATTCGCCGGGGAGCTGTTTTTT
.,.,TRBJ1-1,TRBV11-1,CASSMVAGYRRTEAFF,TGTGCCAGCAGTATGGTGGCAGGGTACCGAAGAACTGAAGCTTTCTTT
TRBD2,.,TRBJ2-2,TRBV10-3,CAISERREALNTGELFF,TGTGCCATCAGTGAAAGGCGGGAGGCCTTGAACACCGGGGAGCTGTTTTTT
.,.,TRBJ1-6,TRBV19,CATRPRAYNSPLHF,TGTGCCACCCGCCCCCGAGCCTATAATTCACCCCTCCACTTT
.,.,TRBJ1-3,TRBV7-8,CASSLHADSSGNTIYF,TGTGCCAGCAGCTTACATGCAGACAGCTCTGGAAACACCATATATTTT
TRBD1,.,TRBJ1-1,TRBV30,CAWRIPGQGFGEAFF,TGTGCCTGGAGGATCCCGGGACAGGGGTTCGGTGAAGCTTTCTTT
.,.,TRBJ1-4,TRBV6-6,CASSYSAGGWEKLFF,TGTGCCAGCAGTTACTCGGCGGGGGGTTGGGAAAAACTGTTTTTT
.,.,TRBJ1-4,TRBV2,CASSDVSTNEKLFF,TGTGCCAGCAGTGACGTGTCAACTAATGAAAAACTGTTTTTT